A selection of T cell receptor beta chains follows, all from one sample in a study of T cells in localized non-small cell lung cancer. Profiled with immunoSEQ multiplex PCR; TCRdb holds only in-frame clones, not every one. The table records about 78,000 clones, almost 85% of them present only once. The sample was peripheral blood, taken before any cancer treatment. The receptor set was obtained from a man aged 40 to 70 with stage I lung adenocarcinoma. CDR3s include the opening cysteine and the closing phenylalanine or tryptophan. A D gene is named only where the DNA matches it firmly. Rows give clone size only sometimes, using once, few, many, or a class for an expanded clone.

TRBD1 | . | TRBJ1-2 | TRBV9 | TGTGCCAGCAGCTGGGGACAGGACCCTAACTATGGCTACACCTTC | CASSWGQDPNYGYTF
. | . | TRBJ1-4 | TRBV7-3 | TGTGCCAGCATCCCCACCGATGCTCCCGAGGGATCGTCCACTAATGAAAAACTGTTTTTT | CASIPTDAPEGSSTNEKLFF
TRBD1 | . | TRBJ1-5 | TRBV19 | TGTGCCAGTAATCAGGACAGGGGCGGTCAGCCCCAGCATTTT | CASNQDRGGQPQHF
. | . | TRBJ2-7 | TRBV2 | TGTGCCAGCAGTGACATCAACGAGCAGTACTTC | CASSDINEQYF
. | . | TRBJ1-2 | TRBV10-3 | TGTGCCATCAGTGAGGCAGGGGTCAACTATGGCTACACCTTC | CAISEAGVNYGYTF
TRBD2 | once | TRBJ2-7 | TRBV10-2 | TGCGCCAGCCTTGTAGCGGGAGCCCACGAGCAGTACTTC | CASLVAGAHEQYF
. | . | TRBJ2-3 | TRBV13 | TGTGCCAGCACCTCACTGTTTAGAGGGTCGGGAGATACGCAGTATTTT | CASTSLFRGSGDTQYF
. | few | TRBJ2-3 | TRBV5-1 | TGCGCCAGCAGCTCCTGGGGGGTAACAGATACGCAGTATTTT | CASSSWGVTDTQYF
TRBD1 | . | TRBJ2-7 | TRBV7-2 | TGTGCCAGCAGCTTAGTTGGACAGGGGAGCTCCTACGAGCAGTACTTC | CASSLVGQGSSYEQYF
TRBD1 | . | TRBJ1-5 | TRBV23-1 | TGCGCCAGCAGTCAATGTCCGACAGGGGCAGAAATGCCAAGCTACCCCCCCAATCAGCCCCAGCATTTT | CASSQCPTGAEMPSYPPNQPQHF
TRBD1 | . | TRBJ2-2 | TRBV6-6 | TGTGCCAGCAGTTACCGGACAGGGAACACCGGGGAGCTGTTTTTT | CASSYRTGNTGELFF
. | . | TRBJ1-1 | TRBV7-8 | TGTGCCAGCAGCTTAATAAGGGGCACTGAAGCTTTCTTT | CASSLIRGTEAFF
. | . | TRBJ2-5 | TRBV7-9 | TGTGCCAGCAGCTTCAGACAGCCTCAAGAGACCCAGTACTTC | CASSFRQPQETQYF
TRBD2 | . | TRBJ2-1 | TRBV29-1 | TGCAGCGTTGTAGGCGGGGGTGAGCAGTTCTTC | CSVVGGGEQFF
. | . | TRBJ1-1 | TRBV19 | TGTGCCAGTAGACCCCGTAATCGAGCGGGTGACGGTCCCGGATTT | CASRPRNRAGDGPGF
TRBD2 | few | TRBJ2-7 | TRBV28 | TGTGCCAGCAGGCCCCCCGTGATCCCTAGCGGCTCCTACGAGCAGTACTTC | CASRPPVIPSGSYEQYF
TRBD2 | . | TRBJ2-1 | TRBV7-9 | TGTGCCAGCAGCCGACTTAGCGGGAGCTCCTACAATGAGCAGTTCTTC | CASSRLSGSSYNEQFF
. | . | TRBJ1-2 | TRBV4-3 | TGCGCCAGCAGCCAAGATTTTATTACAGATGCTAACTATGGCTACACCTTC | CASSQDFITDANYGYTF
. | . | TRBJ2-7 | TRBV5-5 | TGTGCCAGCAGCTTGAAAGATACCTCCCTGAAACAGCAGTACTTC | CASSLKDTSLKQQYF
TRBD2 | . | TRBJ2-6 | TRBV18 | TGTGCCAGCTCACCTCCTACGGCTAGCGGGAGAATCCTCCGGGCCAACGTCCTGACTTTC | CASSPPTASGRILRANVLTF
. | . | TRBJ1-2 | TRBV4-1 | TGCGCCAGCAGCCAAGGGCCAGGGGCTTCTGGCTACACCTTC | CASSQGPGASGYTF
TRBD2 | . | TRBJ2-1 | TRBV28 | TGTGCCAGCAGTTCCATGAGGGGGACTAGCGAGCATAGGACCTACAATGAGCAGTTCTTC | CASSSMRGTSEHRTYNEQFF
TRBD2 | . | TRBJ2-7 | TRBV7-8 | TGTGCCAGCAGCTTAGTGAGGACTAGCGGGAGGGACTACGAGCAGTACTTC | CASSLVRTSGRDYEQYF
TRBD1 | . | TRBJ1-2 | TRBV5-6 | TGTGCCAGCAGCGCCCCGGGACAGGGGGTAGGTGGCTACACCTTC | CASSAPGQGVGGYTF
. | . | TRBJ1-1 | TRBV15 | TGTGCCACCAGTAGGGGGATCACTGAAGCTTTCTTT | CATSRGITEAFF
. | . | TRBJ1-1 | TRBV27 | TGTGCCAGCAGTTCATCGGCGGCCATGAACACTGAAGCTTTCTTT | CASSSSAAMNTEAFF
. | once | TRBJ1-2 | TRBV18 | TGTGCCAGCTCATCCTCGATCTCCGGCGATGGCTACACCTTC | CASSSSISGDGYTF
. | . | TRBJ1-1 | TRBV7-9 | TGTGCCAGCAGCCCCTTCGGAGTACAGGTGAACACTGAAGCTTTCTTT | CASSPFGVQVNTEAFF
TRBD1 | few | TRBJ2-1 | TRBV2 | TGTGCCAGCAGACCACAGGGGGCTTCCTACAATGAGCAGTTCTTC | CASRPQGASYNEQFF
. | . | TRBJ2-5 | TRBV5-1 | TGCGCCAGCAGCCTGGGGGGCGGGGAGACCCAGTACTTC | CASSLGGGETQYF
TRBD2 | . | TRBJ2-1 | TRBV27 | TGTGCCAGCAGCCGAACTAGCGGGAGGGCCTACAATGAGCAGTTCTTC | CASSRTSGRAYNEQFF
. | few | TRBJ2-7 | TRBV18 | TGTGCCAGCTCACCCACAGGGCCCGACGAGCAGTACTTC | CASSPTGPDEQYF
. | . | TRBJ2-5 | TRBV27 | TGTGCCAGCAGTCCTAACTTGGGAGTTGGGGAGACCCAGTACTTC | CASSPNLGVGETQYF
. | . | TRBJ2-2 | TRBV11-2 | TGTGCCAGCAGCTTTGGACACCCGAACACCGGGGAGCTGTTTTTT | CASSFGHPNTGELFF
TRBD2 | . | TRBJ2-7 | TRBV11-3 | TGTGCCAGCAGCTTAAACGGGGGGGTCAACGAGCAGTACTTC | CASSLNGGVNEQYF
TRBD1 | . | TRBJ1-5 | TRBV2 | TGTGCCAGCAGTGAGGGACAGGGTCGCAATCAGCCCCAGCATTTT | CASSEGQGRNQPQHF
. | . | TRBJ2-7 | TRBV4-1 | TGCGCCAGCAGCCTGGGAACAGGGACGGACGAGCAGTACTTC | CASSLGTGTDEQYF
TRBD1 | . | TRBJ1-2 | TRBV19 | TGTGCCAGTAAGCATACACAGGGGGAGGTCGCTGGCTATGGCTACACCTTC | CASKHTQGEVAGYGYTF
TRBD1 | many | TRBJ1-5 | TRBV19 | TGTGCCAGTAGTATCTCTAGGGGGCCTTATCAGCCCCAGCATTTT | CASSISRGPYQPQHF
TRBD1 | . | TRBJ2-7 | TRBV18 | TGTGCCAGCTCACCCGGGACAGGGAACCACGAGCAGTACTTC | CASSPGTGNHEQYF
. | . | TRBJ2-7 | TRBV5-1 | TGCGCCAGCAGCTTGGTCTCAGCATCCTACGAGCAGTACTTC | CASSLVSASYEQYF
. | . | TRBJ2-3 | TRBV30 | TGTGCCTGGAACCGAGGGAGCGGGAGCACAGATACGCAGTATTTT | CAWNRGSGSTDTQYF
. | . | TRBJ2-1 | TRBV6-5 | TGTGCCAGCAGTTACTCGAGGGGGGGAGAGCAGTTCTTC | CASSYSRGGEQFF
TRBD2 | . | TRBJ2-1 | TRBV7-9 | TGTGCCAGCAGACGCGGACTAGCGCCCCGAGGGGGTCATGAGCAGTTCTTC | CASRRGLAPRGGHEQFF
. | . | TRBJ1-4 | TRBV6-1 | TGTGCCAGCAGTGCACTACAGGGTCATGGCGAAAAACTGTTTTTT | CASSALQGHGEKLFF
. | . | TRBJ1-1 | TRBV7-9 | TGTGCCAGCACAGGAGGAATTAACACTGAAGCTTTCTTT | CASTGGINTEAFF
. | . | TRBJ1-4 | TRBV6-6 | TGTGCCAGCAGTTACTCAAGGAACAGTGGGAATGAAAAACTGTTTTTT | CASSYSRNSGNEKLFF
. | . | TRBJ2-2 | TRBV12-5 | TGTGCTAGTGGTTTGGTAAGGGGGACGCTCACCGGGGAGCTGTTTTTT | CASGLVRGTLTGELFF
. | . | TRBJ2-7 | TRBV7-2 | TGTGCCAGCAGCCCACGGGCAGGAAGCCTCTACGAGCAGTACTTC | CASSPRAGSLYEQYF
. | . | TRBJ1-4 | TRBV11-2 | TGTGCCAGCAGCTCTAGGACTTTGGCAAATGAAAAACTGTTTTTT | CASSSRTLANEKLFF
. | . | TRBJ1-2 | TRBV7-2 | TGTGCCAGCAGCTTTACTAAACAGGAGGTCTATGGCTACACCTTC | CASSFTKQEVYGYTF
. | few | TRBJ1-3 | TRBV18 | TGTGCCAGCTCACCGGTCTCGACGGTAAAGGGAAACACCATATATTTT | CASSPVSTVKGNTIYF
. | . | TRBJ1-1 | TRBV19 | TGTGCCAGTAGTGCCGGGACTCCAAAATCGATCACTGAAGCTTTCTTT | CASSAGTPKSITEAFF
. | . | TRBJ2-1 | TRBV11-2 | TGTGCCAGCAGCTTAGGGATATACAATGAGCAGTTCTTC | CASSLGIYNEQFF
. | . | TRBJ1-2 | TRBV19 | TGTGCCACCTCAGATGGGCGGAACTATGGCTACACCTTC | CATSDGRNYGYTF
. | . | TRBJ2-5 | TRBV30 | TGTGCCTGGAGTGTTGCTTCAGGGCCCCAAGAGACCCAGTACTTC | CAWSVASGPQETQYF
TRBD2 | . | TRBJ2-7 | TRBV6-5 | TGTGCCGTTCAGGGTGCAATAGCGGGGATCTACGAGCAGTACTTC | CAVQGAIAGIYEQYF
. | . | TRBJ2-7 | TRBV5-1 | TGCGCCAGCAGCTTGGAACCGGGAGTGGGCGAGCAGTACTTC | CASSLEPGVGEQYF
. | . | TRBJ1-5 | TRBV5-6 | TGTGCCAGCAGCAACCGACAGATTAGCAATCAGCCCCAGCATTTT | CASSNRQISNQPQHF
. | . | TRBJ1-5 | TRBV27 | TGTGCCAGCAGTTTGGCTGCGGGCTCTAGCAATCAGCCCCAGCATTTT | CASSLAAGSSNQPQHF